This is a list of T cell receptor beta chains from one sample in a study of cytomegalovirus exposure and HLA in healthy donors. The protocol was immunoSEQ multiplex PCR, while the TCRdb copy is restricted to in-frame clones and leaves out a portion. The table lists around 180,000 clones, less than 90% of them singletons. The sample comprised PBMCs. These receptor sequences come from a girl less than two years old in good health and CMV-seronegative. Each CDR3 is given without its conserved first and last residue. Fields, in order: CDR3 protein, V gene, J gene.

cdr3_aa: ASGRDYLQETQY
v_call: TRBV2
j_call: TRBJ2-5

cdr3_aa: ASSFPPHGNTGELF
v_call: TRBV5-1
j_call: TRBJ2-2

cdr3_aa: ASSRFADSTYEQY
v_call: TRBV5-1
j_call: TRBJ2-7

cdr3_aa: ASSYSGIHTDTQY
v_call: TRBV6-5
j_call: TRBJ2-3

cdr3_aa: ASSYRGHGTGELF
v_call: TRBV6-5
j_call: TRBJ2-2

cdr3_aa: ASSPSEGQGGKLF
v_call: TRBV19
j_call: TRBJ1-4

cdr3_aa: ASSQQIAGVIYEQY
v_call: TRBV4-2
j_call: TRBJ2-7

cdr3_aa: ASSPQYRGGGTEAF
v_call: TRBV14
j_call: TRBJ1-1

cdr3_aa: AWSVLVDSEQF
v_call: TRBV30
j_call: TRBJ2-1

cdr3_aa: ASSERSSGVDTQY
v_call: TRBV2
j_call: TRBJ2-3

cdr3_aa: SVAVNQGNTIY
v_call: TRBV29-1
j_call: TRBJ1-3

cdr3_aa: ASTPGVGGAAYEQY
v_call: TRBV28
j_call: TRBJ2-7

cdr3_aa: ATSSDRGNQPQH
v_call: TRBV15
j_call: TRBJ1-5

cdr3_aa: ASSARTSGSVWTQY
v_call: TRBV9
j_call: TRBJ2-3

cdr3_aa: ASSEYFSGRETQY
v_call: TRBV6-4
j_call: TRBJ2-5

cdr3_aa: ASISRLGANVLT
v_call: TRBV19
j_call: TRBJ2-6

cdr3_aa: ASSRGQGNTEAF
v_call: TRBV19
j_call: TRBJ1-1

cdr3_aa: ASSLGVTPSTDTQY
v_call: TRBV4-3
j_call: TRBJ2-3

cdr3_aa: ASSFPSGQGRNTIY
v_call: TRBV5-1
j_call: TRBJ1-3

cdr3_aa: AWRGGGVVGANVLT
v_call: TRBV30
j_call: TRBJ2-6

cdr3_aa: ASSDQGGTQY
v_call: TRBV2
j_call: TRBJ2-5

cdr3_aa: ASSFSLVRGAGYEQY
v_call: TRBV7-8
j_call: NA

cdr3_aa: SVDLTGGDNTGELF
v_call: TRBV29-1
j_call: TRBJ2-2

cdr3_aa: ASSQGLAGNTQY
v_call: TRBV4-2
j_call: TRBJ2-3

cdr3_aa: ASRGQFYEQY
v_call: TRBV19
j_call: TRBJ2-7

cdr3_aa: ASNGDRETLDSEQY
v_call: TRBV2
j_call: TRBJ2-7

cdr3_aa: ASSSAPTGSSYNSPLH
v_call: TRBV7-9
j_call: TRBJ1-6

cdr3_aa: ASRQQIADTQY
v_call: TRBV7-2
j_call: TRBJ2-3

cdr3_aa: ASSLTTTRQY
v_call: TRBV7-9
j_call: TRBJ2-7

cdr3_aa: ASNLQGRSGNTIY
v_call: TRBV6-1
j_call: TRBJ1-3

cdr3_aa: AAGPLTGLGPNEQF
v_call: TRBV10-3
j_call: TRBJ2-1

cdr3_aa: ASSRARGETQY
v_call: TRBV11-2
j_call: TRBJ2-5

cdr3_aa: ASSLDSGSMVETQY
v_call: TRBV5-6
j_call: TRBJ2-5

cdr3_aa: ASSLAPGRIETQY
v_call: TRBV5-1
j_call: TRBJ2-5

cdr3_aa: ASCYPAGGLYEQY
v_call: TRBV2
j_call: TRBJ2-7

cdr3_aa: ASSYSTSGTYEQY
v_call: TRBV6-5
j_call: TRBJ2-7